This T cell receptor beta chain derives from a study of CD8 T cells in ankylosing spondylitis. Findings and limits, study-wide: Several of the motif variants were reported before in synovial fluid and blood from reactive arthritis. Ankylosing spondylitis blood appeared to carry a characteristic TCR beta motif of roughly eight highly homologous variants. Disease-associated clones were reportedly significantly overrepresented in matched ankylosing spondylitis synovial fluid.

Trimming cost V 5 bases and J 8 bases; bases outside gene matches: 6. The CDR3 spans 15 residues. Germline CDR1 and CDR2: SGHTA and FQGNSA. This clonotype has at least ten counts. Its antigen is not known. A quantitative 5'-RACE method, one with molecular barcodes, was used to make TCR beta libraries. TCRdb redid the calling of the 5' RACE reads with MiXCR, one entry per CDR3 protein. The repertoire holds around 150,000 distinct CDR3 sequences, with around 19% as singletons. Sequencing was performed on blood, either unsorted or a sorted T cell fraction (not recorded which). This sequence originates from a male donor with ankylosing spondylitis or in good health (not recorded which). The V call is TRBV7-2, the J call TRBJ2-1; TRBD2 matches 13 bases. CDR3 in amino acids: CASSQLAGGPYEQFF. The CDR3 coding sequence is TGTGCCAGCAGCCAACTAGCGGGAGGGCCATATGAGCAGTTCTTC.